Presented here are 9 T cell receptor beta chains from one specimen sequenced in a study of T cells in tuberculosis. Libraries were prepared by immunoSEQ multiplex PCR; TCRdb keeps only in-frame clonotypes and omits some of them. The sample records tens of thousands of clones, 90% to 95% being singletons. What was sequenced was PBMCs. Every receptor here comes from a donor under 30 with latent tuberculosis or without tuberculosis infection.

V and J are TRBV7-9 and TRBJ2-1; 12 bases are shared with TRBD2. This CDR3 has 17 residues. Trimming at V came to 3 bases and at J to 2 bases, leaving 5 bases not matched to a gene. Germline lookup yields CDR1 SEHNR and CDR2 FQNEAQ (reference sequence). In DNA, the CDR3 is TGTGCCAGCAGCTTTGGCCTAGCGGGAGGGCCCTACAATGAGCAGTTCTTC. Encoded protein: CASSFGLAGGPYNEQFF.

V gene TRBV19 combines with J gene TRBJ1-5; D remains unclear. Germline V CDR1 and CDR2: LNHDA, SQIVND (reference sequence). CDR3 length: 13 amino acids. V was clipped by 9 bases and J by 0 bases, with 9 bases between them. The CDR3 nucleotides are TGTGCCAGCCATACCTATAGCAATCAGCCCCAGCATTTT. This translates into CASHTYSNQPQHF.

The CDR3 sequence: CASSESGTSNDEQFF. CDR3 bases: TGTGCCAGTAGTGAGTCGGGGACTAGTAATGATGAGCAGTTCTTC. The V gene is TRBV19, the J gene TRBJ2-1, with TRBD2 matching 8 bases. CDR1 and CDR2 from the germline V gene are LNHDA and SQIVND (reference sequence). This CDR3 contains 15 residues. The V segment lost 5 bases and the J segment 8 bases; nucleotides outside the gene matches: 11.

This sequence joins TRBV27 and TRBJ2-7, with a tentative D call TRBD2 (6 bases). Germline V lookup: CDR1 MNHEY, CDR2 SMNVEV (reference sequence). The CDR3 is 15 residues long. V gave up 2 bases and J gave up 2 bases, with 13 bases separating them. This CDR3 reads CASSLLAPAAYEQYF. The CDR3 bases are TGTGCCAGCAGTTTACTAGCGCCGGCGGCCTACGAGCAGTACTTC.

This sequence joins TRBV15 and TRBJ2-3, with a weak D call TRBD1 (6 bases). Trimming removed 0 bases from V and 0 bases from J, with 7 bases in between. This CDR3 is built from 15 residues. Looked up from germline, CDR1 is LNHNV and CDR2 is YYDKDF (reference sequence). The CDR3 region has the DNA TGTGCCACCAGCAGAGACAGGGGAAGCACAGATACGCAGTATTTT. It specifies CATSRDRGSTDTQYF.

The chain carries TRBV27 and TRBJ1-2; D ambiguous. Trimming took off 3 bases at V and 2 bases at J, with 7 bases between the two ends. From germline, CDR1 is MNHEY and CDR2 SMNVEV (reference sequence). CDR3 size: 13 residues. The chain's CDR3 is CASSFTGNYGYTF. CDR3 coding DNA: TGTGCCAGCAGTTTTACCGGGAACTATGGCTACACCTTC.

The chain combines TRBV6-5 with TRBJ1-6, with TRBD1 matching 7 bases. CDR3 length equals 14 residues. V shed 2 bases and J 10 bases; nucleotides not matched to a gene: 5. The germline V gene encodes CDR1 MNHEY and CDR2 SVGAGI. The DNA for the CDR3 is TGTGCCAGCAGTTACGAGGGGGCGGGCTCACCCCTCCACTTT. Its translation is CASSYEGAGSPLHF.

The table lists this clone with a few counts. The J gene is TRBJ1-1, the V gene TRBV2, with D possibly matching TRBD1 (6 bases). In germline, CDR1 is SNHLY, CDR2 FYNNEI. The germline V and J ends were trimmed by 7 bases and 1 base, with 10 bases remaining between them. The CDR3 contains 13 residues. The CDR3 DNA follows: TGTGCCAGCAATCGGGGACAGAACACTGAAGCTTTCTTT. Translated: CASNRGQNTEAFF.

The V and J genes are TRBV7-3 and TRBJ2-3; D unclear. This CDR3 spans 13 amino acids. Trimming stripped 6 bases from V and 1 base from J, with 8 bases between. Germline V gives CDR1 SGHTA, CDR2 FQGTGA. CDR3 in amino acids: CASRAPRTDTQYF. Here the CDR3 DNA reads TGTGCCAGCAGGGCTCCCCGCACAGATACGCAGTATTTT.